The 9 T cell receptor beta chains below come from one sample, sequenced in a study of vaccination effects on CD4 cells after COVID-19. Only in-frame clones appear in the TCRdb table, and some are missing; sequencing was by immunoSEQ multiplex PCR. Of around 30,000 clones in the sample, 77% were seen once. CD4+ T cells specific for antigen were expanded with viral peptide pools by the ViraFEST assay before sequencing. Investigators separated out CD4+ T cells once 9 to 11 days of culture had passed. Sometime from March through December 2020, the person acquired a SARS-CoV-2 infection that PCR confirmed. These TCRs are of unknown antigen specificity. Sequencing used CD4+ T cells from PBMCs cultured with HCoV-NL63 spike peptides, obtained before COVID-19 vaccination. Receptor source: a human donor who had a prior SARS-CoV-2 infection.

This clone was counted a single time. This chain uses TRBV20-1 with TRBJ2-7, with unresolved D. The CDR3 extends over 11 amino acids. Trimming shortened V by 6 bases and J by 6 bases, and 12 bases separated the two germline ends. Germline V gene data show CDR1 as DFQATT and CDR2 as SNEGSKA (reference sequence). CDR3 residues: CSAVHQLEQYF. The CDR3 DNA follows: TGCAGTGCCGTCCATCAGCTCGAGCAGTACTTC.

This clone was counted a few times. The chain carries TRBV7-9 and TRBJ2-3; 7 bases match TRBD2. J was trimmed by 6 bases and V by 5 bases; bases with no gene match: 8. This CDR3 has 14 residues. Germline values: CDR1 SEHNR, CDR2 FQNEAQ (reference sequence). The CDR3 sequence: CASSPGLPVDTQYF. As DNA, the CDR3 is TGTGCCAGCAGCCCGGGACTACCCGTGGATACGCAGTATTTT.

The chain recombines TRBV6-5 with TRBJ1-1, with 7 bases that match TRBD1. The CDR3 contains 14 residues. Trimming at V came to 5 bases and at J to 8 bases, leaving 11 bases not matched to a gene. Germline CDR1 MNHEY, CDR2 SVGAGI. The CDR3, as DNA: TGTGCCAGCAGTCGGACAGGCCTCACCCCGGAAGCTTTCTTT. As protein: CASSRTGLTPEAFF.

The table lists this clone with a count of one. The rearrangement uses TRBV19 and TRBJ2-7; D unclear. Germline V gene data show CDR1 as LNHDA and CDR2 as SQIVND (reference sequence). The CDR3 totals 13 residues. The V end lost 5 bases, the J end lost 4 bases, and 12 bases lay between the germline ends. The CDR3, as DNA: TGTGCCAGTAGTCCCTCGGCGGAGTACGAGCAGTACTTC. This sequence encodes CASSPSAEYEQYF.

This clone occurred once. The V and J genes are TRBV28 and TRBJ1-2; D not resolved. Trimming took 4 bases from V and 0 from J, leaving 6 bases between them. Germline-derived CDR1 and CDR2 are MDHEN and SYDVKM. The CDR3 is made up of 13 amino acids. The CDR3 loop is CASSSLSNYGYTF. The CDR3 DNA reads TGTGCCAGCAGTTCTCTGTCTAACTATGGCTACACCTTC.

This clone came up a few times. The chain recombines TRBV4-2 with TRBJ1-2; 8 positions match TRBD1. The CDR3 runs to 15 residues. Germline CDR1 is LGHNA and CDR2 is YNFKEQ. The V and J ends lost 3 bases and 3 bases, in that order; junction bases with no gene match: 6. CDR3 amino acids: CASSHLDREHYGYTF. The DNA for the CDR3 is TGTGCCAGCAGCCATTTGGACAGGGAGCACTATGGCTACACCTTC.

The sample holds a few counts of this clone. The chain joins TRBV18 to TRBJ2-7; maybe TRBD2 (5 bases). The CDR3 is 14 amino acids. The germline CDR1 and CDR2 sequences are KGHSH and LQKENI. V was cut by 1 base and J by 11 bases, with 18 bases left in between. As DNA, the CDR3 is TGTGCCAGCTCACCACAGGGAGAGAGTACGAGCAAGTACTTC. Translation gives CASSPQGESTSKYF.

The V and J genes are TRBV11-3 and TRBJ2-1; 7 nucleotides line up with TRBD2. The CDR3 extends over 15 amino acids. V shed 1 base and J 5 bases; nucleotides not matched to a gene: 5. Germline V gene sequence: CDR1 SGHNT, CDR2 YENEEA. CDR3 region: CASSLGTSKDNEQFF. For the CDR3, the DNA is TGTGCCAGCAGCTTAGGGACTAGTAAGGACAATGAGCAGTTCTTC. The full variable domain, its missing parts supplied by reference TRBV11-3 and TRBJ2-1, is EAGVVQSPRYKIIEKKQPVAFWCNPISGHNTLYWYLQNLGQGPELLIRYENEEAVDDSQLPKDRFSAERLKGVDSTLKIQPAELGDSAVYLCASSLGTSKDNEQFFGPGTRLTVL.

V gene TRBV19 combines with J gene TRBJ2-1; D perhaps matches TRBD1 (5 bases). This CDR3 has 13 amino acids. CDR1 is LNHDA, CDR2 SQIVND, per germline (reference sequence). Trimming took off 7 bases at V and 4 bases at J, with 11 bases between the two ends. The CDR3 sequence: CASTGAEYNEQFF. As DNA, the CDR3 is TGTGCCAGTACTGGGGCGGAGTACAATGAGCAGTTCTTC.